This TCR beta chain originates from a study of Ad26.COV2.S vaccination and SARS-CoV-2 variants. Study context: The trial was COV1001 and the donor's arm was Ad26.COV2.S. Ad26.COV2.S was injected intramuscularly once or twice, 56 days apart.

Treatment in this sample: about 20 received Ad26.COV2.S at low or high dose, single or two shots; several received placebo; per-sample allocation not given. Sampling occurred on day 63 after the first vaccine or placebo injection. Vaccine was an Ad26 vector expressing Wuhan-strain SARS-CoV-2 spike. Losses at the gene ends were 6 bases for V and 8 bases for J; bases not matched to a gene: 16. Germline CDR1 LGHDT, CDR2 YNNKEL (reference sequence). The CDR3 is 16 amino acids. Turning to this clone: Its antigen is unknown.

Findings and caveats of the study: Overall T cell responses may have been underestimated by the analyses of TCR breadth and depth.

Assay used: immunoSEQ multiplex PCR; TCRdb lists only in-frame clones, some missing. The sample contains around 420,000 clones, around nine tenths of which appear only once. The sample here was peripheral blood, taken in a trial of Ad26.COV2.S vaccine versus placebo. This TCR was sampled from a person aged 18-60 years who received the Ad26.COV2.S COVID-19 vaccine or a placebo. This chain links TRBV3-1 (or the pseudogene TRBV3-2) with TRBJ2-7; 10 nucleotides align to TRBD2. CDR3 sequence (DNA): TGTGCCAGCAGTCCCAGCGGGGGGGCCGGACGCTGGCAGCAGTACTTC. Translating it yields CASSPSGGAGRWQQYF.